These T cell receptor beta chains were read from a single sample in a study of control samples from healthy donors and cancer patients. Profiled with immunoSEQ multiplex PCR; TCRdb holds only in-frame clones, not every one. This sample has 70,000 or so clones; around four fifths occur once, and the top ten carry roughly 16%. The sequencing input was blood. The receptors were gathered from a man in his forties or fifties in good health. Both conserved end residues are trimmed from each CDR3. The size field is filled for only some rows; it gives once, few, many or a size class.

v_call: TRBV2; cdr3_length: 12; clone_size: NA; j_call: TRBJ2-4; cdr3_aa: ASSDTSGRALLY
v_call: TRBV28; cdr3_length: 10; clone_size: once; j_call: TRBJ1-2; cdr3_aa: ASSFAVLDYT
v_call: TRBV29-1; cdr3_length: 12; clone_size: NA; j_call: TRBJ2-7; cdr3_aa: SVEGGPSSYEQY
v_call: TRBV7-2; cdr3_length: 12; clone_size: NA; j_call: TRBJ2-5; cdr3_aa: ASSSALLGETQY
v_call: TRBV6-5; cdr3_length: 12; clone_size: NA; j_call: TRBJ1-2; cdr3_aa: ASSLNSPNYGYT
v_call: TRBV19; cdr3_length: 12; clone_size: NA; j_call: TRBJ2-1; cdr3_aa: ASSAGTGSDEQF
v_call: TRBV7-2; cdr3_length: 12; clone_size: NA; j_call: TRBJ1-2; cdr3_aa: ASTPRYPTEGYT
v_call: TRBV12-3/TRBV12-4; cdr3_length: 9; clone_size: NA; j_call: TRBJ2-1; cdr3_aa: ASSLYGEQF
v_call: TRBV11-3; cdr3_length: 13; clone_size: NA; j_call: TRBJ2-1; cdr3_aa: ASSLGIAGVNEQF
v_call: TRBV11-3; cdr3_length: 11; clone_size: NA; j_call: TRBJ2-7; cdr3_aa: ASSWGQKYEQY
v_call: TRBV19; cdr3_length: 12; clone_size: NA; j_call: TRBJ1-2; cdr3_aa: ASSIAGMGYGYT
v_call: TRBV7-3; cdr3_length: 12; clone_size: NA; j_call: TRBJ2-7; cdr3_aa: ASSLGQPSYEQY
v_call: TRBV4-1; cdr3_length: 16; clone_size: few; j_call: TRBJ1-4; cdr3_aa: ASSQVGDSNIQNEKLF
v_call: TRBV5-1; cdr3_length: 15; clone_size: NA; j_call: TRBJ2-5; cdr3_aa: ASSLGDWGNGAETQY
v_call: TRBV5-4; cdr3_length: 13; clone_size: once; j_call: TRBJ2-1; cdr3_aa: ASSSTTGSYNEQF
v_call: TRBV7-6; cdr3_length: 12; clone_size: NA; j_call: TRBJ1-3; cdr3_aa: ASSPSTSGNTIY
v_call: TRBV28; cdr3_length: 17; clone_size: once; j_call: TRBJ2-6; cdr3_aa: ASSLGMGQGASGANVLT